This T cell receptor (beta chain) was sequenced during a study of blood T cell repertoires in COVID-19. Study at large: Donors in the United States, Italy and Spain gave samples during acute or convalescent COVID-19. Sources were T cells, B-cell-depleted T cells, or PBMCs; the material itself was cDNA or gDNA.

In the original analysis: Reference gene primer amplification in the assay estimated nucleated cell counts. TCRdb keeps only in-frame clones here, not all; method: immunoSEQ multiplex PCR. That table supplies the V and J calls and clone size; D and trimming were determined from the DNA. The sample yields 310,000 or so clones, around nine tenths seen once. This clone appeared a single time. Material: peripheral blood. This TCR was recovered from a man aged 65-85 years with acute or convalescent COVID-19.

The CDR3 region has the DNA TGTGCCAGCAGTTTAACCGCCTCAGCTAGCGGCCAAGAGACCCAGTACTTC. It is translated as CASSLTASASGQETQYF. V is TRBV27 and J is TRBJ2-5; TRBD2 aligns across 7 bases. With V trimmed by 2 bases and J by 1 base, 10 bases remained unmatched. CDR3 length: 17 amino acids. From germline, CDR1 is MNHEY and CDR2 SMNVEV (reference sequence).